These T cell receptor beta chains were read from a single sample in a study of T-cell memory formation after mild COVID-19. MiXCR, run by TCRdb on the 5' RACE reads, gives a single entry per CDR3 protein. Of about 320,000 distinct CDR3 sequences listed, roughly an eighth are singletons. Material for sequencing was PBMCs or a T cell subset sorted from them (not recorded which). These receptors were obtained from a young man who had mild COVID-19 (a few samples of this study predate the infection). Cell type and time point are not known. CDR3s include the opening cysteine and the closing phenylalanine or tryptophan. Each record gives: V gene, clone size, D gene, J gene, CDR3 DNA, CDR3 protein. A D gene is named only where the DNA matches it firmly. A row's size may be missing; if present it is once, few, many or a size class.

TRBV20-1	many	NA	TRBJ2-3	TGCAGTGCTAGAGGACGCGCAAGGGGCACAGATACGCAGTATTTT	CSARGRARGTDTQYF
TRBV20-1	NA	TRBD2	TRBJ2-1	TGCAGTGCTAGAGATCGGGTTCGGGGGGGTTACAATGAGCAGTTCTTC	CSARDRVRGGYNEQFF
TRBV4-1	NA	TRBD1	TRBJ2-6	TGCGCCAGCAGCCACACCGGGACAGCGGACTTCTCTGGGGCCAACGTCCTGACTTTC	CASSHTGTADFSGANVLTF
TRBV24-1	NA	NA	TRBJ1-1	TGTGCCACCAGTGACTCAGCTAACACTGAAGCTTTCTTT	CATSDSANTEAFF
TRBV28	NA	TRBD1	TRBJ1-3	TGTGCCAGCAGCCGACTCGGGACAGCCGGAAACACCATATATTTT	CASSRLGTAGNTIYF
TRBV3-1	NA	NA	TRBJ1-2	TGTGCCAGCAGCCCTCTAGGTCGGGGATCCTCCTATGGCTACACCTTC	CASSPLGRGSSYGYTF
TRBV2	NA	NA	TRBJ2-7	TGTGCCAGCAGGCCCTCACCGGGACTTCCTTACGAGCAGTACTTC	CASRPSPGLPYEQYF
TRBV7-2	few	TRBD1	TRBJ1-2	TGTGCCAGCAGCTTAGTTCAGGGGGCCAACTATGGCTACACCTTC	CASSLVQGANYGYTF
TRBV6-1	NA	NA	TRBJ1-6	TGTGCCAGCAGTGAAGCACGGAGTTCACCCCTCCACTTT	CASSEARSSPLHF
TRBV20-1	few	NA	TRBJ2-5	TGCAGCGCCGGGACCCTAGAGACCCAGTACTTC	CSAGTLETQYF
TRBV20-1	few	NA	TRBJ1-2	TGCAGTGCTAGAGATCGAACGCGTGGCAATTATAACTATGGCTACACCTTC	CSARDRTRGNYNYGYTF
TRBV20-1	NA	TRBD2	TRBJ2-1	TGCAGTGCTAGAGATCAACTGGCTAGCGGGATTTCCAATGAGCAGTTCTTC	CSARDQLASGISNEQFF
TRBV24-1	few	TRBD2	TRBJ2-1	TGTGCAATCGGGCCTAGCGGCCCAAATGAGCAGTTCTTC	CAIGPSGPNEQFF
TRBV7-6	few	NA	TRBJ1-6	TGTGCCAGCAGCTTAACCGACTTACTCCGATCACCCCTCCACTTT	CASSLTDLLRSPLHF
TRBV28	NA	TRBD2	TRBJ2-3	TGTGCCAGCTTCGGGGGGGGGCGCACAGATACGCAGTATTTT	CASFGGGRTDTQYF
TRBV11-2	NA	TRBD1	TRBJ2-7	TGTGCCAGCAGGGGACAGGCCTACGAGCAGTACTTC	CASRGQAYEQYF
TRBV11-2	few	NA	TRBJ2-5	TGTGCCAGCAGCCCCAAGGAGGCGGGAGAGACCCAGTACTTC	CASSPKEAGETQYF
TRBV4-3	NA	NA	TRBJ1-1	TGCGCCAGCAGCCAAGGTGCGGAACCACGGGGTGAAGCTTTCTTT	CASSQGAEPRGEAFF
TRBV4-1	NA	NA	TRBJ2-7	TGCGCCAGCAGCCAACCACAGGGATACGAGCAGTACTTC	CASSQPQGYEQYF
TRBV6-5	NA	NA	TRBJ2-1	TGTGCCAGCAGTTATTACCCTGGCTATGAGCAGTTCTTC	CASSYYPGYEQFF
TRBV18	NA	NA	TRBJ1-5	TGTGCCAGCTCACCGTCCGTTAATCAGCCCCAGCATTTT	CASSPSVNQPQHF
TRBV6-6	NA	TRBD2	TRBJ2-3	TGTGCCAGCCTAGACCACGGGGGGAGCACAGATACGCAGTATTTT	CASLDHGGSTDTQYF
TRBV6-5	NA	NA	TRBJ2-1	TGTGCCAGCGCGCGGGACAGCTCCTACAATGAGCAGTTCTTC	CASARDSSYNEQFF
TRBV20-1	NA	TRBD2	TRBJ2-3	TGCAGTGCTAAATTTACCTGGACTAGCGGGGGGGCCCAAGATACGCAGTATTTT	CSAKFTWTSGGAQDTQYF
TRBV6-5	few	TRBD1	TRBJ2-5	TGTGCCAGCAGTTACTATCCGCCAGGGGGTGAGACCCAGTACTTC	CASSYYPPGGETQYF
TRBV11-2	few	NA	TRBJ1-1	TGTGCCAGCAGCTCTAGCCAGGGAACTGAAGCTTTCTTT	CASSSSQGTEAFF
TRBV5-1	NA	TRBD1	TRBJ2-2	TGCGCCAGCAGCCCTTATCCCGGGACAGCAGTGAACACCGGGGAGCTGTTTTTT	CASSPYPGTAVNTGELFF
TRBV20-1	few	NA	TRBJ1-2	TGCAGTGCTAGTACCCAGGGCGGCTACACCTTC	CSASTQGGYTF
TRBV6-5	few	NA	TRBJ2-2	TGTGCCAGCAGTCGGGTTCGGGGCTTCGGGGAGCTGTTTTTT	CASSRVRGFGELFF
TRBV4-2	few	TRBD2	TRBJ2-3	TGTGCCAGCAGCCAAGATCAGGCTAGCGGGGGGGCCGGTACGCAGTATTTT	CASSQDQASGGAGTQYF
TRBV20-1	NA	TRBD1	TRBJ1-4	TGCAGTGCTAGAGATCCGACAGGGGCGGCTGAAAAACTGTTTTTT	CSARDPTGAAEKLFF
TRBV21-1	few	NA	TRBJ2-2	TGTGCCAGCAGCAAAATTACACAGGTGAACACCGGGGAGCTGTTTTTT	CASSKITQVNTGELFF
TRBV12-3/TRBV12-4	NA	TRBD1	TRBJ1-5	TGTGCCAGCAGCTCTACACGGACAGGGAGACTCAATCAGCCCCAGCATTTT	CASSSTRTGRLNQPQHF
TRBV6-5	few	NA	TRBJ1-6	TGTGCCAGCAGTCCGGAGGGAGGCAGTGTCCGGTCACCCCTCCACTTT	CASSPEGGSVRSPLHF
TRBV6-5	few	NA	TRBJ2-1	TGTGCCAGCAGTTTGACCCTTGACAGACCGCCGGTCTTC	CASSLTLDRPPVF
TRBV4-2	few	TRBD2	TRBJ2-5	TGTGCCAGCAGCCAAGATGGGGTAGCGGGGGGACTAGAGACCCAGTACTTC	CASSQDGVAGGLETQYF
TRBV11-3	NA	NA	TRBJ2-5	TGTGCCAGCAGCTTAGGCGAAGGTTGGGCCCAGTACTTC	CASSLGEGWAQYF
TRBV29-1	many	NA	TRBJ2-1	TGCAGCGTTGAAGAGGGGCAAGGGTACAATGAGCAGTTCTTC	CSVEEGQGYNEQFF
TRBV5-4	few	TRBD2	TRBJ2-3	TGTGCCAGCAGCTTGGGACTAGCGGGACATAACACAGATACGCAGTATTTT	CASSLGLAGHNTDTQYF
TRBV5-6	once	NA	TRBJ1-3	TGTGCCAGCAGCTCCGGCAGGGGCCGGGGAAACACCATATATTTT	CASSSGRGRGNTIYF